The text below deals with one T cell receptor beta chain. The target antigen is unknown. This entry belongs to a study of STAT3 mutations in large granular lymphocyte leukemia. Broader study findings: All newly emerging clones after therapy were STAT3 wild type. Every T-cell large granular lymphocyte leukemia patient had at least one immunodominant TCR beta clonotype. Some patients had dominant TCR clones larger than their STAT3 mutant burden.

CDR3 length: 14 residues. V was shortened by 1 base and J by 7 bases, with 8 bases between the two germline ends. In germline, CDR1 is SEHNR, CDR2 FQNEAQ (reference sequence). Generated by immunoSEQ multiplex PCR, the TCRdb table keeps only in-frame clones and is missing some. In the table there are approximately 6,600 clones, roughly 50% of which are singletons. The rearrangement links TRBV7-9 to TRBJ1-6; no firm D call. The sequencing sample was made of peripheral blood mononuclear cells. The clonotype was recovered from a boy younger than 18 with T-cell large granular lymphocyte leukemia. Some clones in this sample may be carry-over from other donors' samples. The CDR3 DNA follows: TGTGCCAGCAGCTTAGTTTTCGGGAATTCACCCCTCCACTTT. Its protein product is CASSLVFGNSPLHF.